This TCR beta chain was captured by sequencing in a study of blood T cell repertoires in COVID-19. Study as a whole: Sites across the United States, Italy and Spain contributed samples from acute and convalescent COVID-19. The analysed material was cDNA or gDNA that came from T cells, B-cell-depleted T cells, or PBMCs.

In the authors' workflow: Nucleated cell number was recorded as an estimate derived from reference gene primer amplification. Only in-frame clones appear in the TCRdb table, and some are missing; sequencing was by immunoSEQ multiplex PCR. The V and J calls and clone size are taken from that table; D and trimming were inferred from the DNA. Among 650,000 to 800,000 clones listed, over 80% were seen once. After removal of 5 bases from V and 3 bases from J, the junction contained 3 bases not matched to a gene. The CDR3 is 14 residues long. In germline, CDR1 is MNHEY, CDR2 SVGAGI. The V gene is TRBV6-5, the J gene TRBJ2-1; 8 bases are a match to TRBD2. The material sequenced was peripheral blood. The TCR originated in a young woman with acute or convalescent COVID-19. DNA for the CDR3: TGTGCCAGCAGTCCGGGACTAGGCTACAATGAGCAGTTCTTC. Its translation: CASSPGLGYNEQFF.